A single T cell receptor (beta chain) is shown here with its context. As yet, its antigen is unknown. TCRdb's table, derived via immunoSEQ multiplex PCR, lists solely in-frame clones and lacks some. The table lists tens of thousands of clones, about nine tenths of them singletons. With autoimmune disease history or systemic immunosuppression, patients were excluded. Deletions cut 6 bases from V and 1 base from J, with 12 bases between. There are 14 residues in the CDR3. Germline V gene lookup returns CDR1 WSHSY and CDR2 SAAADI. The sample belongs to a study of OX40 agonist ivuxolimab in advanced cancers. Study overall: The patients received ivuxolimab by intravenous route every 2 weeks at 0.01 to 10 mg/kg. Findings and caveats of the study: Clonal expansion from baseline to week 6 occurred in both CD4+ and CD8+ T cells.

The V call is TRBV10-2, the J call TRBJ1-1, with D possibly matching TRBD1 (5 bases). The source material was CD4+ or CD8+ T cells sorted from blood, sampled in a trial of the OX40 agonist ivuxolimab. This receptor was taken from an adult with an advanced solid tumor such as melanoma, head and neck, liver or kidney cancer. The CDR3 DNA is TGCGCCAGCAGCCTGGGGCGGCAGAACACTGAAGCTTTCTTT. Encoded protein: CASSLGRQNTEAFF.